The 21 T cell receptor beta chains below come from one sample, sequenced in a study of T cell changes during pregnancy in multiple sclerosis. Profiling relied on immunoSEQ multiplex PCR, and the TCRdb table lists in-frame clones only, not all of them. The repertoire holds fewer than 140,000 clones, with around 90% as singletons. Here the sequenced sample was peripheral blood, taken after pregnancy. These receptors originate from a female donor with multiple sclerosis, enrolled in a pregnancy study.

The chain uses TRBV5-6 and TRBJ1-2; D is perhaps TRBD1 (6 bases). The CDR3 covers 15 residues. In germline, CDR1 is SGHDT, CDR2 YYEEEE. V was pared by 5 bases and J by 2 bases, with 16 bases between. CDR3 nucleotides: TGTGCCAGCAGGTCCCGGACAGCTCCAAACTATGGCTACACCTTC. As protein: CASRSRTAPNYGYTF.

V and J are TRBV7-8 and TRBJ2-7; 12 nucleotides line up with TRBD2. Unmatched junction bases numbered 2, after V lost 5 bases and J lost 0 bases. CDR3 length equals 15 residues. Looked up from germline, CDR1 is SGHVS and CDR2 is FQNEAQ. CDR3 protein: CASSKTSGSSYEQYF. CDR3 coding DNA: TGTGCCAGCAGCAAGACTAGCGGGAGCTCCTACGAGCAGTACTTC.

The chain combines TRBV6-1 with TRBJ2-3; D is perhaps TRBD2 (6 bases). V gave up 4 bases and J gave up 1 base, with 15 bases separating them. This CDR3 is 16 amino acids long. Germline lookup yields CDR1 MNHNS and CDR2 SASEGT. The chain's CDR3 is CASSASSARRTDTQYF. CDR3 bases: TGTGCCAGCAGTGCCTCTAGCGCTCGCCGCACAGATACGCAGTATTTT.

V usage is TRBV6-6 and J usage is TRBJ2-3; 8 bases align to TRBD2. The J segment lost 2 bases and the V segment lost 8 bases, leaving 9 bases of the junction unmatched. Germline V gene data show CDR1 as MNHNY and CDR2 as SVGAGI (reference sequence). The CDR3 runs to 15 residues. CDR3 coding DNA: TGTGCCAGCTACGGGTCGGGGGGGCCCACAGATACGCAGTATTTT. It translates to CASYGSGGPTDTQYF.

This chain connects TRBV28 to TRBJ1-1; no clear D gene. The germline V gene encodes CDR1 MDHEN and CDR2 SYDVKM. The ends were cut back, 6 bases at V and 4 bases at J, with 15 bases in the middle. This CDR3 is built from 14 residues. CDR3: CASSQKSTGTEAFF. The CDR3 coding sequence is TGTGCCAGCAGCCAAAAGTCAACGGGCACTGAAGCTTTCTTT.

This rearrangement joins TRBV11-3 to TRBJ2-1, with TRBD2 identical over 8 bases. The CDR3 consists of 15 residues. J lost 4 bases, V lost 4 bases, and 6 bases had no gene match. Germline V gene data show CDR1 as SGHNT and CDR2 as YENEEA. The DNA for the CDR3 is TGTGCCAGCAGCTACACTAGCGGACCTTACAATGAGCAGTTCTTC. This gives the protein CASSYTSGPYNEQFF.

CDR3 sequence: CASSIRGHDSYEQYF. The DNA for the CDR3 is TGTGCCAGTAGTATTAGGGGACACGACTCCTACGAGCAGTACTTC. V and J are TRBV19 and TRBJ2-7, with D possibly being TRBD1 (6 bases). The ends were cut back, 3 bases at V and 0 bases at J, with 12 bases in the middle. The CDR3 runs to 15 residues. Germline assignment: CDR1 LNHDA and CDR2 SQIVND (reference sequence).

The genes are TRBV14 and TRBJ1-5; tentative D call: TRBD1 (6 bases). Per germline, CDR1 SGHDN and CDR2 FVKESK. The ends were cut back, 5 bases at V and 1 base at J, with 12 bases in the middle. This CDR3 spans 15 amino acids. The DNA of the CDR3 is TGTGCCAGCAGCGAGGGGGGGCGAAGCAATCAGCCCCAGCATTTT. This sequence encodes CASSEGGRSNQPQHF.

The chain uses TRBV5-1 and TRBJ2-2, with a possible D match to TRBD1 (7 bases). The germline CDR1 and CDR2 sequences are SGHRS and YFSETQ. This CDR3 has 15 residues. V was shortened by 2 bases and J by 5 bases, with 13 bases between the two germline ends. The CDR3 reads CASSFDRAGTGELFF. As DNA, the CDR3 is TGCGCCAGCAGCTTCGACAGGGCGGGAACCGGGGAGCTGTTTTTT.

This sequence joins TRBV19 and TRBJ2-1; 7 nucleotides agree with TRBD2. The CDR3 contains 15 residues. Germline CDR1 and CDR2: LNHDA and SQIVND (reference sequence). J gave up 7 bases and V 1 base, and 7 bases lay outside the gene matches. The CDR3: CASSIGLALSNEQFF. The CDR3 DNA is TGTGCCAGTAGTATAGGACTAGCTCTAAGTAATGAGCAGTTCTTC.

The chain has TRBV5-1 and TRBJ1-4, with TRBD1 identical over 8 bases. The CDR3 runs 16 residues. Unmatched junction bases numbered 9, after V lost 0 bases and J lost 8 bases. CDR1 is SGHRS and CDR2 is YFSETQ in the germline V gene. The CDR3 nucleotides read TGCGCCAGCAGCTTGGCCAGGACAGGGCTGGACGAAAAACTGTTTTTT. This gives the protein CASSLARTGLDEKLFF.

The V call is TRBV6-5, the J call TRBJ2-1; 7 bases are shared with TRBD1. The CDR3 runs 15 residues. Germline CDR1 and CDR2: MNHEY and SVGAGI. The V segment lost 2 bases and the J segment 3 bases; nucleotides outside the gene matches: 4. The CDR3 spells CASSYDHRGYNEQFF. As DNA, the CDR3 is TGTGCCAGCAGTTACGACCACAGGGGCTACAATGAGCAGTTCTTC.

This chain joins TRBV9 and TRBJ1-1; no firm D call. V lost 4 bases, J lost 2 bases, and 18 bases lay in between. Germline V lookup: CDR1 SGDLS, CDR2 YYNGEE. The CDR3 totals 16 residues. DNA of the CDR3: TGTGCCAGCAGCCCAGTAAGGGCCGAGGGTAACACTGAAGCTTTCTTT. Amino acid sequence: CASSPVRAEGNTEAFF.

CDR3 coding DNA: TGCGCCAGCAGCTTGGACGGGACTAGCGGTCAAGAGACCCAGTACTTC. It yields the protein CASSLDGTSGQETQYF. The rearrangement joins TRBV5-1 to TRBJ2-5, with 11 bases that match TRBD2. V gave up 0 bases and J gave up 2 bases; unmatched junction bases: 3. Germline CDR1 SGHRS, CDR2 YFSETQ. CDR3 length equals 16 residues.

The table lists this clone with a count of one. V usage is TRBV19 and J usage is TRBJ1-1; 8 positions agree with TRBD1. This CDR3 is 13 amino acids long. Unmatched junction bases numbered 5, after V lost 4 bases and J lost 7 bases. Germline loops: CDR1 LNHDA, CDR2 SQIVND (reference sequence). The CDR3 bases are TGTGCCAGTAGTAAACAGGGGGTGGATGAAGCTTTCTTT. Amino acid sequence: CASSKQGVDEAFF.

The chain links TRBV15 to TRBJ2-7, with 8 bases that match TRBD1. The V gene end was trimmed by 2 bases and the J gene end by 2 bases; junction bases not matched to a gene: 5. CDR3 length equals 15 residues. Germline CDR1 is LNHNV and CDR2 is YYDKDF (reference sequence). The CDR3 DNA reads TGTGCCACCAGCAGAAGTTCGACAGGGGCCTACGAGCAGTACTTC. This codes for CATSRSSTGAYEQYF.

This clone was recorded only once. The chain couples TRBV9 to TRBJ2-5, with 7 bases identical to TRBD1. Germline trimming cut 3 bases from V and 2 bases from J; bases unmatched to any gene: 7. CDR3 size: 15 residues. Germline lookup yields CDR1 SGDLS and CDR2 YYNGEE. DNA for the CDR3: TGTGCCAGCAGCGCAAACCGGGACAGACAAGAGACCCAGTACTTC. Amino acids: CASSANRDRQETQYF. Full variable domain (missing parts from reference TRBV9 and TRBJ2-5): DSGVTQTPKHLITATGQRVTLRCSPRSGDLSVYWYQQSLDQGLQFLIQYYNGEERAKGNILERFSAQQFPDLHSELNLSSLELGDSALYFCASSANRDRQETQYFGPGTRLLVL.

The V gene is TRBV19, the J gene TRBJ2-1, with D possibly being TRBD1 (6 bases). The CDR3 is 15 amino acids. CDR1 is LNHDA and CDR2 is SQIVND in the germline V gene (reference sequence). V lost 4 bases to trimming and J lost 2 bases, with 12 bases between them. As DNA, the CDR3 is TGTGCCAGTAGTACCACAGGGAGCCCCTACAATGAGCAGTTCTTC. Protein product: CASSTTGSPYNEQFF.

The V call is TRBV30, the J call TRBJ2-1, with D perhaps TRBD2 (6 bases). The V gene's germline CDR1 is GTSNPN and CDR2 SVGIG (reference sequence). V lost 6 bases to trimming and J lost 7 bases, with 19 bases between them. There are 14 residues in the CDR3. The CDR3 region has the DNA TGTGCCTGTAGCAGGGCCCTGGGGGGTAATGAGCAGTTCTTC. It yields the protein CACSRALGGNEQFF.

The genes are TRBV6-5 and TRBJ1-2; 12 nucleotides line up with TRBD1. Germline CDR1 reads MNHEY; CDR2 reads SVGAGI. CDR3 length equals 14 residues. The V gene end was trimmed by 6 bases and the J gene end by 8 bases; junction bases not matched to a gene: 7. The CDR3 sequence: CASRGTGGEWGYTF. In nucleotides, the CDR3 is TGTGCCAGCAGGGGGACAGGGGGCGAGTGGGGCTACACCTTC.

V and J are TRBV5-6 and TRBJ1-4; D ambiguous. The V and J ends lost 2 bases and 5 bases respectively, with 10 bases between them. CDR3 length: 14 amino acids. Per the germline V gene, CDR1 is SGHDT and CDR2 is YYEEEE. CDR3 bases: TGTGCCAGCAGCTTACCCGGACTGAATGAAAAACTGTTTTTT. This translates into CASSLPGLNEKLFF. Full variable domain (outside the CDR3, taken from reference TRBV5-6 and TRBJ1-4): DAGVTQSPTHLIKTRGQQVTLRCSPKSGHDTVSWYQQALGQGPQFIFQYYEEEERQRGNFPDRFSGHQFPNYSSELNVNALLLGDSALYLCASSLPGLNEKLFFGSGTQLSVL.